One sample yielded the 2 T cell receptor beta chains listed below, sequenced in a study of CD8+ T cells in alopecia areata. On the basis of CD4, CD8alpha, NKG2D, NKG2ACE and other markers, pooled cutaneous lymph node cells were sorted. Extracted from the samples, RNA was reverse transcribed into cDNA to serve as the sequencing template. Data came from immunoSEQ multiplex PCR; TCRdb stores just in-frame clones and leaves some out. The record shows 250,000 or so clones for this sample, with no singletons present. The material sequenced was CD4+ T cells sorted from a lymph node. The receptors originated from a C3H/HeJ mouse with alopecia areata. As its MHC haplotype, the strain has H2-k.

This clone was found a few times. Mouse names are used for the genes. The read is 4 residues too short to cover the CDR3 end, so that end is filled in from the germline J gene. The chain combines TRBV13-1 with TRBJ2-2; D is undetermined. Germline CDR1 NSHNY, CDR2 SYGAGN. V lost 6 bases to trimming and J lost 4 bases, with 4 bases between them. This CDR3 contains 11 residues. The CDR3 bases that were read are TGTGCCAGCACAGTCACCGGG. It specifies CASTVTG. The CDR3 in full is CASTVTGQLYF.

This clone has more than one count but fewer than ten. Mouse germline and gene names are used. The read falls 4 residues short of the CDR3 end, and the missing part is taken from the germline J gene. The chain has TRBV13-3 and TRBJ2-1, with 7 bases identical to TRBD1. The CDR3 has 13 residues. Germline V gene lookup returns CDR1 NNHDY and CDR2 SYVADS. The sequenced part of the CDR3 DNA is TGTGCCAGCAGTGACGACAGGGAGGCT. This encodes CASSDDREA. Given in full, the CDR3 is CASSDDREAEQFF.